A single sample is the source of the 18 T cell receptor beta chains below, sequenced in a study of T cell responses to AZD1222 COVID-19 vaccine. Only in-frame clones appear in the TCRdb table, and some are missing; sequencing was by immunoSEQ multiplex PCR. The table shows 100,000 to 110,000 clones, with around nine tenths occurring only once. Sequencing was performed on peripheral blood, taken on day 0 of AZD1222 vaccination. Receptors originate from an adult in good health.

The chain employs TRBV19 and TRBJ2-3; 7 bases line up with TRBD1. V lost 5 bases and J lost 4; bases outside the gene matches: 12. This CDR3 has 16 residues. The V gene's germline CDR1 is LNHDA and CDR2 SQIVND (reference sequence). CDR3 sequence reads: CASSPISTGRSDTQYF. CDR3 DNA: TGTGCCAGTAGTCCCATTTCGACAGGGCGATCAGATACGCAGTATTTT.

The genes are TRBV5-1 and TRBJ1-1; 9 bases line up with TRBD1. Germline V lookup: CDR1 SGHRS, CDR2 YFSETQ. The J segment lost 2 bases and the V segment lost 5 bases, leaving 4 bases of the junction unmatched. The CDR3 has 14 residues. CDR3 protein: CASRVDRGNTEAFF. As DNA, the CDR3 is TGCGCCAGCAGGGTGGACAGGGGTAACACTGAAGCTTTCTTT.

The chain has TRBV4-1 and TRBJ1-6; tentative D call: TRBD1 (5 bases). This CDR3 spans 15 amino acids. CDR1 and CDR2 (germline): MGHRA, YSYEKL. The germline V and J ends were trimmed by 2 bases and 11 bases, with 16 bases remaining between them. The CDR3, as DNA: TGCGCCAGCAGCCAAAGACTCCAGGGAGGGCCACCCCTCCACTTT. The encoded protein is CASSQRLQGGPPLHF.

CDR3 region: CASSSTSHTEAFF. In DNA form, the CDR3 reads TGCGCCAGCAGCTCGACAAGCCACACTGAAGCTTTCTTT. This rearrangement joins TRBV5-1 to TRBJ1-1; D remains unclear. The length of the CDR3 is 13 residues. Trimming stripped 3 bases from V and 3 bases from J, with 9 bases between. Per the germline V gene, CDR1 is SGHRS and CDR2 is YFSETQ. Full variable domain (outside the CDR3, taken from reference TRBV5-1 and TRBJ1-1): KAGVTQTPRYLIKTRGQQVTLSCSPISGHRSVSWYQQTPGQGLQFLFEYFSETQRNKGNFPGRFSGRQFSNSRSEMNVSTLELGDSALYLCASSSTSHTEAFFGQGTRLTVV.

This clone was seen once. CDR3 residues: CASSDGQNYGYTF. The CDR3 coding sequence is TGCGCCAGCAGCGATGGTCAGAACTATGGCTACACCTTC. The V and J genes are TRBV5-1 and TRBJ1-2; D uncertain. The V gene lost 4 bases and the J gene lost 2 bases, with 9 bases spanning the gap. The germline V gene has CDR1 SGHRS and CDR2 YFSETQ. The CDR3 contains 13 residues.

The chain has TRBV21-1 and TRBJ1-1; the DNA was not used to check the table's D call, TRBD1. TRBV21-1 is a recognized pseudogene. The CDR3 consists of 12 residues. The CDR3 here is CASGKRQGEAFF. CDR3 bases: TGTGCCAGCGGAAAAAGACAGGGCGAAGCTTTCTTT.

The rearrangement joins TRBV27 to TRBJ1-2; TRBD1 agrees at 8 bases. This CDR3 is built from 12 residues. Germline V gene data show CDR1 as MNHEY and CDR2 as SMNVEV (reference sequence). V gave up 6 bases and J gave up 3 bases; unmatched junction bases: 0. The CDR3 bases are TGTGCCAGCAGGGACAGGGACTATGGCTACACCTTC. This gives the protein CASRDRDYGYTF.

The chain recombines TRBV5-6 with TRBJ2-7; 9 nucleotides match TRBD2. J was trimmed by 2 bases and V by 1 base; bases with no gene match: 10. Per the germline V gene, CDR1 is SGHDT and CDR2 is YYEEEE. The CDR3 covers 17 residues. Here the CDR3 DNA reads TGTGCCAGCAGCTTGAGGAGACTAGCGGCTAAAACCTACGAGCAGTACTTC. This codes for CASSLRRLAAKTYEQYF.

The chain couples TRBV24-1 to TRBJ1-1; 7 nucleotides align to TRBD1. Per germline, CDR1 KGHDR and CDR2 SFDVKD. V gave up 5 bases and J gave up 5 bases; unmatched junction bases: 4. CDR3 size: 13 residues. CDR3 residues: CATSGRGMTEAFF. CDR3 in DNA: TGTGCCACCAGTGGCAGGGGGATGACTGAAGCTTTCTTT.

This clone was found a few times. The gene calls are TRBV24-1 and TRBJ2-1; D unclear. The germline CDR1 and CDR2 sequences are KGHDR and SFDVKD. The CDR3 totals 14 residues. With 2 bases removed from V and 2 bases from J, the gap between germline ends came to 6 bases. DNA for the CDR3: TGTGCCACCAGTGATTATGGGGCCTACAATGAGCAGTTCTTC. It is translated as CATSDYGAYNEQFF.

As concerns this clone: The junction departs from the called germline gene at one end, perhaps through a read error. The chain links TRBV6-1 to TRBJ2-2, with 14 bases fitting TRBD2. CDR1 and CDR2 (germline): MNHNS, SASEGT. This CDR3 region has 18 residues. The DNA of the CDR3 is TGTGCCAGCACTGAATGGCCGGGACTAGCGGGAGATATCGGGGAGCTGTTTTTT. Translation gives CASTEWPGLAGDIGELFF.

CDR3 in amino acids: CASSEALLETQYF. The DNA of the CDR3 is TGTGCCAGCAGTGAAGCGCTCTTGGAGACCCAGTACTTC. The chain links TRBV2 to TRBJ2-5, with D unclear. The germline CDR1 and CDR2 sequences are SNHLY and FYNNEI. The CDR3 covers 13 residues. The germline V and J ends were trimmed by 0 bases and 5 bases, with 7 bases remaining between them.

J is TRBJ1-2 and V is TRBV5-6; TRBD1 matches at 7 bases. The length of the CDR3 is 14 residues. Germline CDR1 reads SGHDT; CDR2 reads YYEEEE. Trimming removed 4 bases from V and 1 base from J; junction bases left unmatched: 4. DNA of the CDR3: TGTGCCAGCAGCCCGGGACAGAATAACTATGGCTACACCTTC. It is translated as CASSPGQNNYGYTF.

V is TRBV18 and J is TRBJ2-2; 7 positions agree with TRBD1. This CDR3 comprises 15 residues. J gave up 3 bases and V 3 bases, and 4 bases lay outside the gene matches. Looked up from germline, CDR1 is KGHSH and CDR2 is LQKENI. The CDR3 DNA follows: TGTGCCAGCTCACCGAGGACAGGTGACACCGGGGAGCTGTTTTTT. It translates to CASSPRTGDTGELFF. The variable domain in full, completed from reference TRBV18 and TRBJ2-2, reads NAGVMQNPRHLVRRRGQEARLRCSPMKGHSHVYWYRQLPEEGLKFMVYLQKENIIDESGMPKERFSAEFPKEGPSILRIQQVVRGDSAAYFCASSPRTGDTGELFFGEGSRLTVL.

The rearrangement uses TRBV27 and TRBJ1-5, with D perhaps matching TRBD1 (6 bases). Per the germline V gene, CDR1 is MNHEY and CDR2 is SMNVEV (reference sequence). The CDR3 is 17 amino acids. The V end lost 5 bases, the J end lost 0 bases, and 17 bases lay between the germline ends. The CDR3 sequence is CASSTGRTAYSNQPQHF. DNA of the CDR3: TGTGCCAGCAGTACAGGGCGAACCGCCTATAGCAATCAGCCCCAGCATTTT.

The V call is TRBV25-1, the J call TRBJ1-1, with D unclear. The germline V and J ends were trimmed by 0 bases and 4 bases, with 9 bases remaining between them. The CDR3 has 14 residues. CDR1 and CDR2 (germline): MGHDK, SYGVNS. The CDR3 region has the DNA TGTGCCAGCAGTGAATATGAATCGGGCACTGAAGCTTTCTTT. It encodes CASSEYESGTEAFF. Combining the CDR3 with reference TRBV25-1 and TRBJ1-1 gives the whole variable domain EADIYQTPRYLVIGTGKKITLECSQTMGHDKMYWYQQDPGMELHLIHYSYGVNSTEKGDLSSESTVSRIRTEHFPLTLESARPSHTSQYLCASSEYESGTEAFFGQGTRLTVV.

The genes are TRBV11-1 and TRBJ1-2, with a possible D match to TRBD1 (6 bases). V was shortened by 5 bases and J by 7 bases, with 20 bases between the two germline ends. CDR1 and CDR2 from the germline V gene are SGHAT and FQDESV (reference sequence). The CDR3 length is 15 residues. The CDR3 DNA reads TGTGCCAGCAGCCTAGGGACAATTACGCCTAGTGGCTACACCTTC. It encodes CASSLGTITPSGYTF.

The V and J genes are TRBV7-2 and TRBJ2-7; tentatively, D is TRBD1 (5 bases). Trimming removed 5 bases from V and 0 bases from J, with 11 bases in between. Germline V gene sequence: CDR1 SGHTA, CDR2 FQGNSA. The CDR3 has 14 amino acids. The CDR3 here is CASSPRRASYEQYF. In nucleotides, the CDR3 is TGTGCCAGCAGCCCCCGCAGGGCCTCCTACGAGCAGTACTTC.